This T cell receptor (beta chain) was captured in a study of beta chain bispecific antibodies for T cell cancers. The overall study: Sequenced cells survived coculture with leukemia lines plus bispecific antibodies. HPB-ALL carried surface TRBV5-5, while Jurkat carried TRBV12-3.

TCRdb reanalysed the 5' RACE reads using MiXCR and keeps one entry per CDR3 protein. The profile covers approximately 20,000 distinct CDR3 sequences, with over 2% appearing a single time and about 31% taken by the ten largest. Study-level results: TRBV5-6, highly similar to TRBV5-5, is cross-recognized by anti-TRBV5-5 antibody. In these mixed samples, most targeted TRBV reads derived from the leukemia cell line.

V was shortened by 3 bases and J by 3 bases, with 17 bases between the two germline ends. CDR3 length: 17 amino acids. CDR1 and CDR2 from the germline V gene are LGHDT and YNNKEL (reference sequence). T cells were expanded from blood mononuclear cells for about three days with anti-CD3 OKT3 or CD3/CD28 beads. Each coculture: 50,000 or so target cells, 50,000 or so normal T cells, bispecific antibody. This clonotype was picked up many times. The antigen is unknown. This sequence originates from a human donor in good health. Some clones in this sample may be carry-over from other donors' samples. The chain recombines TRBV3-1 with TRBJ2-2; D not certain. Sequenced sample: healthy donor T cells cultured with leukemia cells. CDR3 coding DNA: TGTGCCAGCAGCCAGGATTTGCCAGACGAATACACCGGGGAGCTGTTTTTT. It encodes CASSQDLPDEYTGELFF.